Presented here are 14 T cell receptor beta chains from one specimen sequenced in a study of T cells in Graves' hyperthyroidism and ophthalmopathy. The source material, RNA transcripts, was used to amplify TCR beta CDR3 regions. The HTBI primer set drove a first-round RT-PCR of the TCR CDR3. TCRdb reprocessed the multiplex PCR reads via MiXCR and lists one record per CDR3 protein. The sample lists 530,000 or so distinct CDR3 sequences, 46% occurring once. Sample: peripheral blood or thyroid tissue (not recorded which). All receptors derive from a woman younger than 30 with Graves' hyperthyroidism.

The chain combines TRBV24-1 with TRBJ2-2; D call uncertain. The V and J ends lost 3 bases and 3 bases respectively, with 7 bases between them. The CDR3 runs 14 residues. Per the germline V gene, CDR1 is KGHDR and CDR2 is SFDVKD. CDR3 protein: CATSDEAYTGELFF. The CDR3 DNA is TGTGCCACCAGTGATGAGGCTTACACCGGGGAGCTGTTTTTT.

The chain is built from TRBV3-1 and TRBJ2-5, with TRBD2 identical over 7 bases. Germline V gene lookup returns CDR1 LGHDT and CDR2 YNNKEL (reference sequence). The CDR3 is made up of 14 amino acids. The trim removed 7 bases at V and 5 bases at J, leaving 10 bases unmatched. The chain's CDR3 is CASTPPSGMETQYF. The DNA of the CDR3 is TGTGCCAGCACCCCCCCGAGCGGGATGGAGACCCAGTACTTC.

A few counts support this clonotype. The genes are TRBV25-1 and TRBJ1-1, with D maybe TRBD1 (6 bases). This CDR3 has 16 amino acids. Germline V gene data show CDR1 as MGHDK and CDR2 as SYGVNS. V gave up 7 bases and J gave up 4 bases, with 22 bases separating them. The CDR3 protein is CASTPPGAGRSTEAFF. The DNA of the CDR3 is TGTGCCAGCACTCCCCCAGGGGCAGGGCGGAGCACTGAAGCTTTCTTT.

The V call is TRBV19, the J call TRBJ2-2; D is possibly TRBD2 (5 bases). This CDR3 is built from 15 residues. The V gene's germline CDR1 is LNHDA and CDR2 SQIVND (reference sequence). V lost 3 bases to trimming and J lost 3 bases, with 11 bases between them. Here the CDR3 reads CASSITRVDTGELFF. The CDR3, as DNA: TGTGCCAGTAGTATCACGCGGGTGGACACCGGGGAGCTGTTTTTT.

The genes are TRBV7-3 and TRBJ1-2; maybe TRBD1 (6 bases). The CDR3 sequence is 14 residues long. V lost 2 bases and J lost 4, with 11 bases in between. CDR1 and CDR2 from the germline V gene are SGHTA and FQGTGA. The CDR3 DNA reads TGTGCCAGCAGCTTATGCGGGGGCAGCTATGGCTACACCTTC. This sequence encodes CASSLCGGSYGYTF.

V and J are TRBV20-1 and TRBJ1-2; 12 bases are a match to TRBD1. The CDR3 consists of 13 residues. Germline V gives CDR1 DFQATT, CDR2 SNEGSKA (reference sequence). Trimming cost V 3 bases and J 7 bases; bases outside gene matches: 3. CDR3 in amino acids: CSARGTGGGGYTF. The CDR3 DNA reads as TGCAGTGCTAGGGGGACAGGGGGCGGTGGCTACACCTTC.

The chain carries TRBV20-1 and TRBJ2-7, with D possibly matching TRBD2 (5 bases). Trimming stripped 4 bases from V and 7 bases from J, with 23 bases between. The CDR3 extends over 15 amino acids. Per the germline V gene, CDR1 is DFQATT and CDR2 is SNEGSKA (reference sequence). The CDR3 protein is CSAKRGRAATREQYF. For the CDR3, the DNA is TGCAGTGCTAAGCGAGGGAGAGCGGCTACAAGGGAGCAGTACTTC.

The chain employs TRBV10-3 and TRBJ1-3; maybe TRBD1 (5 bases). V lost 6 bases and J lost 2, with 23 bases in between. CDR3 length equals 18 residues. Germline CDR1 ENHRY, CDR2 SYGVKD. CDR3 residues: CAIREHGASEVTGNTIYF. DNA of the CDR3: TGTGCCATCAGGGAACACGGGGCGTCAGAAGTAACTGGAAACACCATATATTTT.

This clonotype showed up many times. This chain uses TRBV4-1 with TRBJ2-7; 13 positions agree with TRBD2. The CDR3 length is 17 residues. CDR1 is MGHRA and CDR2 is YSYEKL in the germline V gene. V shed 0 bases and J 2 bases; nucleotides not matched to a gene: 4. CDR3 DNA: TGCGCCAGCAGCCAAGATCGGGGGACTAGCGGGGCCTACGAGCAGTACTTC. It translates to CASSQDRGTSGAYEQYF.

At least ten counts were recorded for this clonotype. The CDR3 DNA reads as TGTGCCATCACTAGCGATCTGAACACTGAAGCTTTCTTT. Encoded protein: CAITSDLNTEAFF. This chain connects TRBV10-3 to TRBJ1-1; D is unresolved. Germline CDR1 ENHRY, CDR2 SYGVKD. V dropped 7 bases and J dropped 0 bases, with 9 bases sitting between them. The CDR3 is made up of 13 amino acids.

This chain connects TRBV7-9 to TRBJ1-6, with D unclear. Between the trimmed V and J ends, which lost 3 bases and 8 bases, there was a span of 11 bases. Germline CDR1 reads SEHNR; CDR2 reads FQNEAQ (reference sequence). CDR3 size: 14 residues. DNA for the CDR3: TGTGCCAGCAGCTTTGGATGGTCGGATTCACCCCTCCACTTT. Translation: CASSFGWSDSPLHF.

Remarks on this clonotype: Here the CDR3 omits its conserved ending phenylalanine or tryptophan, so a read error is the likely source. It is unclear where the CDR3 begins or ends on the DNA, so no DNA is shown, and the CDR3 is as TCRdb lists it. The chain is built from TRBV20-1 and TRBJ2-2; the D call TRBD1 from the table was never checked on the DNA. The CDR3 spans 8 amino acids, including both terminal residues. CDR1 is DFQATT and CDR2 is SNEGSKA in the germline V gene (reference sequence). The CDR3 sequence is CSARNQGA.

As concerns this clonotype: The junction and the germline gene differ at one end; a read error may be behind it. J is TRBJ1-5 and V is TRBV24-1; 8 bases are shared with TRBD1. The CDR3 totals 15 residues. CDR1 and CDR2 (germline): KGHDR, SFDVKD. The CDR3 loop is CATSDRTGYNQPHHF. Written as DNA, the CDR3 is TGTGCCACCAGTGATCGGACAGGGTACAATCAGCCCCATCATTTT.

This clonotype was detected many times. The chain links TRBV29-1 to TRBJ2-5, with 7 positions matching TRBD2. The CDR3 runs to 14 residues. Per germline, CDR1 SQVTM and CDR2 ANQGSEA. The ends lost 6 bases at V and 3 bases at J; junction bases unmatched: 10. The CDR3 spells CSVHSPGGEETQYF. In DNA, the CDR3 is TGCAGCGTACACTCTCCGGGGGGTGAAGAGACCCAGTACTTC. The variable domain in full, completed from reference TRBV29-1 and TRBJ2-5, reads SAVISQKPSRDICQRGTSLTIQCQVDSQVTMMFWYRQQPGQSLTLIATANQGSEATYESGFVIDKFPISRPNLTFSTLTVSNMSPEDSSIYLCSVHSPGGEETQYFGPGTRLLVL.